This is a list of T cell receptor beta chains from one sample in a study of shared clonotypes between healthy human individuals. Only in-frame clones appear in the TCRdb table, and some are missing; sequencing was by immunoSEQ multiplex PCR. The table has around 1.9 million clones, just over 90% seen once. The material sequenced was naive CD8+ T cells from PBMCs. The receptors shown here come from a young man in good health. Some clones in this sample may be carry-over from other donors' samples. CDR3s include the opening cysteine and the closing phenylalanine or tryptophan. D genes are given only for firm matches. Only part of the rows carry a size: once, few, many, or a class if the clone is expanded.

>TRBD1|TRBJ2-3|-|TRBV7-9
TGTGCCAGCAGCGACCGACAGGGAAGCACAGATACGCAGTATTTT
CASSDRQGSTDTQYF
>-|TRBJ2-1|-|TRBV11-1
TGTGCCAGCAGCTTACAATGGCGGGATGGGGGCAATGAGCAGTTCTTC
CASSLQWRDGGNEQFF
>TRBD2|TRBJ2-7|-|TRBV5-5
TGTGCCAGCAGCTTGACCGATACCCCGGGACTAGCTTTCGAGCAGTACTTC
CASSLTDTPGLAFEQYF
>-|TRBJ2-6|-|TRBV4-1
TGCGCCAGCAGCCCCCGAGGGACCCTCTCTGGGGCCAACGTCCTGACTTTC
CASSPRGTLSGANVLTF
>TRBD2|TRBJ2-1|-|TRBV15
TGTGCCACCAGCAGACCTAGGACTAGCGGGCCGGGGAATGAGCAGTTCTTC
CATSRPRTSGPGNEQFF
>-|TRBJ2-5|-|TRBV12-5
TGTGCTAGTGGTGAGGGGAAAAATAACCAAGAGACCCAGTACTTC
CASGEGKNNQETQYF
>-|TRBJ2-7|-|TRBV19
TGTGCCAGTAGTATAAGGTCAAGCTCACCAGAGCAGTACTTC
CASSIRSSSPEQYF
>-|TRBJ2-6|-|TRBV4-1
TGCGCCAGCAGCCAAGATATCGGGGCCAACGTCCTGACTTTC
CASSQDIGANVLTF
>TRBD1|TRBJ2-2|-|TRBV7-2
TGTGCCAGCAGCGCCCGGGACAGGGTATCCGGGGAGCTGTTTTTT
CASSARDRVSGELFF
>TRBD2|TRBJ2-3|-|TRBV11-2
TGTGCCAGCAGCTTATTACACACTAGCGGGAGGGCAGATACGCAGTATTTT
CASSLLHTSGRADTQYF
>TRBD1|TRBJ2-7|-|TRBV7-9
TGTGCCAGCAGCTTAGCCGCGGGACAGGGGGCTGGCGAGCAGTACTTC
CASSLAAGQGAGEQYF
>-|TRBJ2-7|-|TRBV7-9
TGTGCCAGCAGCTGGTCCGAGGGCTACGAGCAGTACTTC
CASSWSEGYEQYF
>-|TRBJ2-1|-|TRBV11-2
TGTGCCAGCAGCTTGGGACTGGCCGGGTCGTTCTTC
CASSLGLAGSFF
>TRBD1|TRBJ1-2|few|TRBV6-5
TGTGCCAGCACCCCCCAACAGGGGAACTATGGCTACACCTTC
CASTPQQGNYGYTF
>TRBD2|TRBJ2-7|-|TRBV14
TGTGCCAGCAGCCAAGCCCCGGGACTAGCCTACGAGCAGTACTTC
CASSQAPGLAYEQYF
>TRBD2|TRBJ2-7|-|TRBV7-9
TGTGCCAGCAGCTTAGCAGGGCTTGGGACTATCTACGAGCAGTACTTC
CASSLAGLGTIYEQYF
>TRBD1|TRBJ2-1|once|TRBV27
TGTGCCAGCAGCGGGAGAGACAGGGGGTACAATGAGCAGTTCTTC
CASSGRDRGYNEQFF
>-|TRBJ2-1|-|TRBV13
TGTGCCAGCAGCTTACAGGGGGAGGGCCGCTTTGAGCAGTTCTTC
CASSLQGEGRFEQFF
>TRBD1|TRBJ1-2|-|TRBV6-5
TGTGCCAGCAGTCAGGGGGCCGCTTCTAACTATGGCTACACCTTC
CASSQGAASNYGYTF
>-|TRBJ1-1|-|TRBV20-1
TGCAGTGCCCCGGGGGCTTTCTTT
CSAPGAFF
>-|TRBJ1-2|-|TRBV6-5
TGTGCCAGCAGTTACTCTAAGGGATTTTATGGCTACACCTTC
CASSYSKGFYGYTF
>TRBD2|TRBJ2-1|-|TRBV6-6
TGTGCCAGCAGTTACGGTTCCGGGACTATCAATGAGCAGTTCTTC
CASSYGSGTINEQFF
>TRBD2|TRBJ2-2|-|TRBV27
TGTGCCAGCACCCCATGGGCGGGAGCGAACACCGGGGAGCTGTTTTTT
CASTPWAGANTGELFF
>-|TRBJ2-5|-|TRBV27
TGTGCCAGCAGTGGCATGAAGAAAGAGACCCAGTACTTC
CASSGMKKETQYF
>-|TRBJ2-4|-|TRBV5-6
TGTGCCAGCAGCTTGGCCAGGGGACGCGGGTCCATTCAGTACTTC
CASSLARGRGSIQYF
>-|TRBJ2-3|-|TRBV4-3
TGCGCCAGCAGCCAAGGGACAGCCCTTAGCACAGATACGCAGTATTTT
CASSQGTALSTDTQYF
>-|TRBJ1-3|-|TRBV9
TGTGCCAGCAGCGTAGAGAATGAGGGCTCTGGAAACACCATATATTTT
CASSVENEGSGNTIYF
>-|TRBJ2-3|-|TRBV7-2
TGTGCCAGCAGCCACCTGGGATTCCACTACACAGATACGCAGTATTTT
CASSHLGFHYTDTQYF
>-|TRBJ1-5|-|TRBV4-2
TGTGCCAGCAGCCAAGAACTGCAGGGGTTCTTGAGCAATCAGCCCCAGCATTTT
CASSQELQGFLSNQPQHF
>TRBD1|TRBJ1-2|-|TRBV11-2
TGTGCCAGCAGAAGTGACAGGGGATCTAACTATGGCTACACCTTC
CASRSDRGSNYGYTF
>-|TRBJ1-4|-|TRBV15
TGTGCCACCAGAGGGACGGCTAATGAAAAACTGTTTTTT
CATRGTANEKLFF